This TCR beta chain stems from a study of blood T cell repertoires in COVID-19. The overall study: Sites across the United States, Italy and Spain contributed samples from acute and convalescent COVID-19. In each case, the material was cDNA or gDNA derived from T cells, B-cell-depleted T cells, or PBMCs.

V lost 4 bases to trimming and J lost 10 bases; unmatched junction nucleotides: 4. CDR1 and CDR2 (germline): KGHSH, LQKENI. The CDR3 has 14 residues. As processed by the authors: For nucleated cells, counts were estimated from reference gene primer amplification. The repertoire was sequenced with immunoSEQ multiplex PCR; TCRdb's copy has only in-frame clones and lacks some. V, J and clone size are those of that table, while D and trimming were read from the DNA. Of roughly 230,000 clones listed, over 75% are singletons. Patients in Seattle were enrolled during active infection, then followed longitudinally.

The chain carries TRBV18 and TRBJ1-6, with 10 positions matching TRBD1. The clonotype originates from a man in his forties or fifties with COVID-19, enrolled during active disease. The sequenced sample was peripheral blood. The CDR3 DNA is TGTGCCAGCTCACAAGACAGGGGGCAGTCACCCCTCCACTTT. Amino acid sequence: CASSQDRGQSPLHF.